The rows below give T cell receptor beta chains drawn from one sample of a study of blood T cell repertoires in COVID-19. The repertoire was sequenced with immunoSEQ multiplex PCR; TCRdb's copy has only in-frame clones and lacks some. The repertoire holds some 120,000 clones, with about 80% as singletons. Sequenced: peripheral blood. The receptor set was obtained from a woman aged 50 to 60 with acute or convalescent COVID-19. The CDR3 runs from the conserved cysteine through the conserved F or W. Each record gives: CDR3 length, D gene, clone size, J gene, V gene, CDR3 DNA, CDR3 protein. A D gene is named only where the DNA matches it firmly. The size field is filled for only some rows; it gives once, few, many or a size class.

cdr3_length: 12
d_call: TRBD1
clone_size: NA
j_call: TRBJ1-4
v_call: TRBV5-5
cdr3_nt: TGTGCCAGCAGCTTGGACAGGGGGCTATTGTTTTTT
cdr3_aa: CASSLDRGLLFF

cdr3_length: 16
d_call: TRBD2
clone_size: few
j_call: TRBJ2-2
v_call: TRBV11-2
cdr3_nt: TGTGCCAGCAGCTTTGATAGCGGGGGCCCCGCCGGGGAGCTGTTTTTT
cdr3_aa: CASSFDSGGPAGELFF

cdr3_length: 17
d_call: TRBD2
clone_size: NA
j_call: TRBJ2-3
v_call: TRBV29-1
cdr3_nt: TGCAGCGCCGGAAGAACTAGCGGGAGGGCCGGGTCAGATACGCAGTATTTT
cdr3_aa: CSAGRTSGRAGSDTQYF

cdr3_length: 13
d_call: NA
clone_size: NA
j_call: TRBJ1-1
v_call: TRBV18
cdr3_nt: TGTGCCAGCTCAGCTTCGATGAGCACTGAAGCTTTCTTT
cdr3_aa: CASSASMSTEAFF

cdr3_length: 13
d_call: NA
clone_size: once
j_call: TRBJ2-2
v_call: TRBV12-3/TRBV12-4
cdr3_nt: TGTGCCAGCAGGGCCGCCGACACCGGGGAGCTGTTTTTT
cdr3_aa: CASRAADTGELFF

cdr3_length: 15
d_call: NA
clone_size: NA
j_call: TRBJ1-1
v_call: TRBV7-6
cdr3_nt: TGTGCCAGCGGACGGGGGGCAACTCGGAACACTGAAGCTTTCTTT
cdr3_aa: CASGRGATRNTEAFF

cdr3_length: 13
d_call: NA
clone_size: NA
j_call: TRBJ1-6
v_call: TRBV6-4
cdr3_nt: TGTGCCAGCAGTGCTGGGGGGTCTTCACCCCTCCACTTT
cdr3_aa: CASSAGGSSPLHF

cdr3_length: 15
d_call: TRBD1
clone_size: few
j_call: TRBJ1-2
v_call: TRBV14
cdr3_nt: TGTGCCAGCAGCCAACTGGGACAGGGAGTGCAAGGCTACACCTTC
cdr3_aa: CASSQLGQGVQGYTF

cdr3_length: 13
d_call: NA
clone_size: NA
j_call: TRBJ2-2
v_call: TRBV3-1/TRBV3-2
cdr3_nt: TGTGCCAGCAGTCCCTGGGCGGGAAGGGAGCTGTTTTTT
cdr3_aa: CASSPWAGRELFF

cdr3_length: 12
d_call: NA
clone_size: NA
j_call: TRBJ1-2
v_call: TRBV7-9
cdr3_nt: TGTGCCAGCAGCTTTGGGGGCGGGGGCTACACCTTC
cdr3_aa: CASSFGGGGYTF

cdr3_length: 12
d_call: NA
clone_size: NA
j_call: TRBJ2-3
v_call: TRBV20-1
cdr3_nt: TGCAGTGCTAGTGACCTCACAGATACGCAGTATTTT
cdr3_aa: CSASDLTDTQYF

cdr3_length: 14
d_call: NA
clone_size: NA
j_call: TRBJ2-1
v_call: TRBV7-2
cdr3_nt: TGTGCCAGCAACCTACTAGCAGCGTTCGATGAGCAGTTCTTC
cdr3_aa: CASNLLAAFDEQFF

cdr3_length: 16
d_call: NA
clone_size: NA
j_call: TRBJ1-1
v_call: TRBV9
cdr3_nt: TGTGCCAGCAGCGTAGGGCCGAGGGGGGGGAACACTGAAGCTTTCTTT
cdr3_aa: CASSVGPRGGNTEAFF

cdr3_length: 15
d_call: TRBD2
clone_size: NA
j_call: TRBJ2-1
v_call: TRBV7-8
cdr3_nt: TGTGCCAGCAGCACCGGGACTAGCGGGGGGGGTGAGCAGTTCTTC
cdr3_aa: CASSTGTSGGGEQFF

cdr3_length: 16
d_call: NA
clone_size: NA
j_call: TRBJ2-2
v_call: TRBV19
cdr3_nt: TGTGCCAGTACTATGGGCGGGAGAGGGGGAACCGGGGAGCTGTTTTTT
cdr3_aa: CASTMGGRGGTGELFF

cdr3_length: 15
d_call: NA
clone_size: NA
j_call: TRBJ1-4
v_call: TRBV11-1
cdr3_nt: TGTGCCAGCAGCCATACCAGGGTGGAGAATGAAAAACTGTTTTTT
cdr3_aa: CASSHTRVENEKLFF

cdr3_length: 13
d_call: NA
clone_size: few
j_call: TRBJ1-1
v_call: TRBV29-1
cdr3_nt: TGCAGCGGCAGGGGCCAGATGAACACTGAAGCTTTCTTT
cdr3_aa: CSGRGQMNTEAFF

cdr3_length: 14
d_call: NA
clone_size: NA
j_call: TRBJ2-7
v_call: TRBV28
cdr3_nt: TGTGCCAGCAATCCACCGGGCGGACACTACGAGCAGTACTTC
cdr3_aa: CASNPPGGHYEQYF

cdr3_length: 13
d_call: NA
clone_size: NA
j_call: TRBJ1-3
v_call: TRBV30
cdr3_nt: TGTGCCTGGATAATGCGGTCTGGAAACACCATATATTTT
cdr3_aa: CAWIMRSGNTIYF

cdr3_length: 17
d_call: TRBD1
clone_size: NA
j_call: TRBJ1-2
v_call: TRBV5-4
cdr3_nt: TGTGCCAGCAGCCCGGGAGGGGGCGGGAAGGTCAACTATGGCTACACCTTC
cdr3_aa: CASSPGGGGKVNYGYTF

cdr3_length: 15
d_call: TRBD1
clone_size: NA
j_call: TRBJ1-6
v_call: TRBV2
cdr3_nt: TGTGCCAGCAGTGGGGACAGGGGCTATAATTCACCCCTCCACTTT
cdr3_aa: CASSGDRGYNSPLHF

cdr3_length: 15
d_call: TRBD1
clone_size: NA
j_call: TRBJ1-5
v_call: TRBV9
cdr3_nt: TGTGCCAGCAGCGCCACAGGGGATAGCAATCAGCCCCAGCATTTT
cdr3_aa: CASSATGDSNQPQHF

cdr3_length: 14
d_call: TRBD2
clone_size: few
j_call: TRBJ2-1
v_call: TRBV29-1
cdr3_nt: TGCAGCGGAGGAGGGACTAGCGGCCTTTATGAGCAGTTCTTC
cdr3_aa: CSGGGTSGLYEQFF

cdr3_length: 14
d_call: NA
clone_size: NA
j_call: TRBJ1-6
v_call: TRBV27
cdr3_nt: TGTGCCAGCAGTATACAGGTTTCGAATTCACCCCTCCACTTT
cdr3_aa: CASSIQVSNSPLHF

cdr3_length: 16
d_call: TRBD2
clone_size: NA
j_call: TRBJ2-3
v_call: TRBV4-2
cdr3_nt: TGTGCCAGCAGTCTATTGAGCGGGGATACCACAGATACGCAGTATTTT
cdr3_aa: CASSLLSGDTTDTQYF

cdr3_length: 17
d_call: TRBD1
clone_size: NA
j_call: TRBJ2-1
v_call: TRBV6-1
cdr3_nt: TGTGCCAGCAGTGAAGCGGGGACAGGGCAGGTACGCAATGAGCAGTTCTTC
cdr3_aa: CASSEAGTGQVRNEQFF

cdr3_length: 13
d_call: NA
clone_size: NA
j_call: TRBJ1-5
v_call: TRBV6-6
cdr3_nt: TGTGCCAGCAGTGACAGGCATGATCAGCCCCAGCATTTT
cdr3_aa: CASSDRHDQPQHF

cdr3_length: 12
d_call: NA
clone_size: NA
j_call: TRBJ1-1
v_call: TRBV10-1
cdr3_nt: TGCGCCAGCAGTGAGTCCCTAGAACGAGCTTTCTTT
cdr3_aa: CASSESLERAFF

cdr3_length: 15
d_call: TRBD1
clone_size: NA
j_call: TRBJ1-5
v_call: TRBV5-6
cdr3_nt: TGTGCCAGCAGCTGGGGGGGGACAGGGAATCAGCCCCAGCATTTT
cdr3_aa: CASSWGGTGNQPQHF

cdr3_length: 19
d_call: TRBD2
clone_size: NA
j_call: TRBJ2-5
v_call: TRBV28
cdr3_nt: TGTGCCAGCAGTTTACTTGGGTTGAGGAGCGGGAGGGTTAGAGAGACCCAGTACTTC
cdr3_aa: CASSLLGLRSGRVRETQYF

cdr3_length: 15
d_call: NA
clone_size: few
j_call: TRBJ1-2
v_call: TRBV10-3
cdr3_nt: TGTGCCATCAGTGAGTCGTCTGGGGCAGACTATGGCTACACCTTC
cdr3_aa: CAISESSGADYGYTF

cdr3_length: 15
d_call: NA
clone_size: NA
j_call: TRBJ1-3
v_call: TRBV5-4
cdr3_nt: TGTGCCAGCAGCCTCGACAGCCGCTCTGGAAACACCATATATTTT
cdr3_aa: CASSLDSRSGNTIYF

cdr3_length: 12
d_call: NA
clone_size: NA
j_call: TRBJ2-2
v_call: TRBV28
cdr3_nt: TGTGCCACTGACACCGACACCGGGGAGCTGTTTTTT
cdr3_aa: CATDTDTGELFF

cdr3_length: 15
d_call: TRBD1
clone_size: NA
j_call: TRBJ2-1
v_call: TRBV19
cdr3_nt: TGTGCCAGTAGCCGTCCGGGACAGGGTAGTCATGAGCAGTTCTTC
cdr3_aa: CASSRPGQGSHEQFF

cdr3_length: 14
d_call: TRBD2
clone_size: NA
j_call: TRBJ2-1
v_call: TRBV18
cdr3_nt: TGTGCCAGCTCACCCCCCGGGAGGGTGGATGAGCAGTTCTTC
cdr3_aa: CASSPPGRVDEQFF

cdr3_length: 16
d_call: TRBD2
clone_size: NA
j_call: TRBJ2-2
v_call: TRBV5-1
cdr3_nt: TGCGCCAGCAGCTTCCTAGCGGGAGGAGACACCGGGGAGCTGTTTTTT
cdr3_aa: CASSFLAGGDTGELFF

cdr3_length: 14
d_call: NA
clone_size: NA
j_call: TRBJ1-5
v_call: TRBV18
cdr3_nt: TGTGCCAGCTCACTAGTGGGGGCTCAGCAGCCCCAGCATTTT
cdr3_aa: CASSLVGAQQPQHF

cdr3_length: 13
d_call: NA
clone_size: NA
j_call: TRBJ2-1
v_call: TRBV3-1/TRBV3-2
cdr3_nt: TGTGCCAGCAGCTTGGGACAAGTTGGTGAGCAGTTCTTC
cdr3_aa: CASSLGQVGEQFF

cdr3_length: 13
d_call: NA
clone_size: NA
j_call: TRBJ1-2
v_call: TRBV6-5
cdr3_nt: TGTGCCAGCAGTTACTCTCGGCAGGGCGGCTACACCTTC
cdr3_aa: CASSYSRQGGYTF

cdr3_length: 17
d_call: NA
clone_size: few
j_call: TRBJ1-5
v_call: TRBV4-1
cdr3_nt: TGCGCCAGCAGCCAGGGACTGGGCGGGGGTAGCAATCAGCCCCAGCATTTT
cdr3_aa: CASSQGLGGGSNQPQHF

cdr3_length: 15
d_call: TRBD1
clone_size: NA
j_call: TRBJ2-5
v_call: TRBV11-2
cdr3_nt: TGTGCCAGCAGCGTACAGGGGCCTATCGAAGAGACCCAGTACTTC
cdr3_aa: CASSVQGPIEETQYF

cdr3_length: 17
d_call: TRBD2
clone_size: NA
j_call: TRBJ2-1
v_call: TRBV13
cdr3_nt: TGTGCCAGCAGCTTAGCCGTGGCGGGAGGGCCCTACAATGAGCAGTTCTTC
cdr3_aa: CASSLAVAGGPYNEQFF

cdr3_length: 13
d_call: NA
clone_size: NA
j_call: TRBJ1-2
v_call: TRBV12-3/TRBV12-4
cdr3_nt: TGTGCCAGCAGTTTAAGCAGGGTGGATGGCTACACCTTC
cdr3_aa: CASSLSRVDGYTF

cdr3_length: 14
d_call: NA
clone_size: few
j_call: TRBJ1-2
v_call: TRBV6-5
cdr3_nt: TGTGCCAGCAGTTGGGGTGGACAGAAGTATGGCTACACCTTC
cdr3_aa: CASSWGGQKYGYTF